The 29 T cell receptor beta chains reported below all come from one sample, sequenced in a study of T cell repertoires in cytomegalovirus infection. These receptors have no known antigen. In TCRdb, the reads were re-called with MiXCR into one record per CDR3 protein. The sample shows 350,000 to 400,000 distinct CDR3 sequences, about 35% of them seen only once. Source: cultured PBMCs, taken from culture after CMV antigen stimulation. All receptors derive from a human donor in good health (CMV status not recorded). Some clones in this sample may be carry-over from other donors' samples.

CDR3 coding DNA: TGTGCCAGCAGTTTCTCGACCCCTGAAGCTTTCTTT. This gives the protein CASSFSTPEAFF. This chain links TRBV12-3 or TRBV12-4 with TRBJ1-1; D is unresolved. V lost 3 bases and J lost 6, with 8 bases in between. This CDR3 is built from 12 residues.

The V gene is TRBV7-2, the J gene TRBJ2-1; TRBD2 matches 11 bases. The germline CDR1 and CDR2 sequences are SGHTA and FQGNSA. There are 14 residues in the CDR3. V gave up 8 bases and J gave up 7 bases; unmatched junction bases: 7. The CDR3 DNA follows: TGTACCAGCGTTAGCGGGAGGGCCGTTAATGAGCAGTTCTTC. Its protein is CTSVSGRAVNEQFF.

The sample holds a few counts of this clonotype. The chain uses TRBV19 and TRBJ2-2, with D uncertain. The CDR3 has 14 amino acids. Germline V gene sequence: CDR1 LNHDA, CDR2 SQIVND (reference sequence). The V and J ends lost 4 bases and 2 bases respectively, with 8 bases between them. The CDR3 DNA is TGTGCCAGTAGTAACGGTGGAAACACCGGGGAGCTGTTTTTT. Its translation: CASSNGGNTGELFF.

Only a few counts were recorded for this clonotype. This chain joins TRBV10-3 and TRBJ1-2; TRBD1 is a possible D gene (5 bases). Germline loops: CDR1 ENHRY, CDR2 SYGVKD. V lost 7 bases, J lost 6 bases, and 24 bases lay in between. The CDR3 length is 16 residues. The CDR3 nucleotides are TGTGCCATCAAAACTACACCAGGGTGGTGGTCGAATGGCTACACCTTC. Amino acid sequence: CAIKTTPGWWSNGYTF.

This clonotype showed up just a few times. V and J are TRBV10-3 and TRBJ2-1; the match to TRBD2 covers 10 bases. The junction had 5 bases not matched to a gene; V was cut back by 0 bases and J by 3 bases. CDR1 is ENHRY and CDR2 is SYGVKD in the germline V gene. The CDR3 is 17 amino acids. DNA for the CDR3: TGTGCCATCAGTGAGTCTAGCGGGAGGATTCTCTACAATGAGCAGTTCTTC. Amino acids: CAISESSGRILYNEQFF.

This clonotype was found once. The V gene is TRBV5-1, the J gene TRBJ1-5; D possibly corresponds to TRBD1 (5 bases). CDR3 length equals 14 residues. V dropped 7 bases and J dropped 5 bases, with 16 bases sitting between them. Germline V CDR1 and CDR2: SGHRS, YFSETQ. The CDR3 DNA is TGCGCCAGCGGGTTGAGGGGCCGCCATCAGCCCCAGCATTTT. Protein product: CASGLRGRHQPQHF.

The chain employs TRBV6-6 and TRBJ1-1; D perhaps matches TRBD1 (5 bases). In germline, CDR1 is MNHNY, CDR2 SVGAGI (reference sequence). With 7 bases removed from V and 4 bases from J, the gap between germline ends came to 16 bases. The CDR3 consists of 14 residues. The CDR3 here is CASKKGNWGTEAFF. The DNA of the CDR3 is TGTGCCAGCAAAAAGGGGAACTGGGGCACTGAAGCTTTCTTT.

This clonotype was observed a handful of times. The V call is TRBV7-9, the J call TRBJ1-2; D remains ambiguous. The CDR3 consists of 13 residues. V lost 5 bases and J lost 7, with 14 bases in between. Germline values: CDR1 SEHNR, CDR2 FQNEAQ (reference sequence). The CDR3 sequence is CASSPAGFGGYTF. The CDR3 DNA is TGTGCCAGCAGCCCAGCGGGGTTCGGTGGCTACACCTTC.

This clonotype appeared once. This sequence joins TRBV2 and TRBJ1-5; D remains unclear. CDR1 SNHLY and CDR2 FYNNEI come from the germline V gene. V lost 4 bases to trimming and J lost 3 bases, with 13 bases between them. The CDR3 runs 15 residues. The CDR3 nucleotides are TGTGCCAGCAGTGGGCGGGAGAGGACCAATCAGCCCCAGCATTTT. It specifies CASSGRERTNQPQHF.

The chain carries TRBV5-1 and TRBJ1-1; 10 positions agree with TRBD1. V gave up 0 bases and J gave up 11 bases; unmatched junction bases: 13. The CDR3 runs 16 residues. Germline V CDR1 and CDR2: SGHRS, YFSETQ. Here the CDR3 DNA reads TGCGCCAGCAGCTTGGAGGTAGTGGGACAGGGGCTTACGGCTTTCTTT. As protein: CASSLEVVGQGLTAFF.

This clonotype showed up many times. The V gene is TRBV19, the J gene TRBJ2-7; 10 bases align to TRBD2. The CDR3 length is 18 residues. The junction had 12 bases not matched to a gene; V was cut back by 3 bases and J by 1 base. CDR1 is LNHDA and CDR2 is SQIVND in the germline V gene (reference sequence). Here the CDR3 DNA reads TGTGCCAGTAGTATGCCTAGCGGGAGTGCGAAAGGATCCTACGAGCAGTACGTC. Residues: CASSMPSGSAKGSYEQYV.

This clonotype was seen only a few times. The J gene is TRBJ2-1, the V gene TRBV19; TRBD1 matches at 8 bases. The germline CDR1 and CDR2 sequences are LNHDA and SQIVND (reference sequence). The CDR3 is made up of 17 amino acids. V gave up 6 bases and J gave up 1 base; unmatched junction bases: 11. This CDR3 reads CASRLSQGARSYNEQFF. The DNA for the CDR3 is TGTGCCAGTAGACTTTCCCAGGGGGCGAGGTCCTACAATGAGCAGTTCTTC.

This clonotype was detected only once. The rearrangement uses TRBV7-9 and TRBJ2-1, with D unresolved. Trimming removed 0 bases from V and 8 bases from J, with 5 bases in between. This CDR3 has 12 amino acids. Per germline, CDR1 SEHNR and CDR2 FQNEAQ (reference sequence). The CDR3 protein is CASSLARYEQFF. As DNA, the CDR3 is TGTGCCAGCAGCTTAGCTCGGTATGAGCAGTTCTTC.

This clonotype was recorded a few times. The chain has TRBV12-3 or TRBV12-4 and TRBJ1-3, with a weak D call TRBD1 (6 bases). This CDR3 contains 14 residues. V was trimmed by 7 bases and J by 0 bases, leaving 10 bases between them. CDR3 region: CASNIRGSGNTIYF. Written as DNA, the CDR3 is TGTGCCAGCAACATCAGGGGCTCTGGAAACACCATATATTTT.

The chain links TRBV15 to TRBJ1-2, with a possible D match to TRBD1 (6 bases). The V and J ends lost 5 bases and 8 bases respectively, with 24 bases between them. CDR3 length equals 16 residues. Germline V gene data show CDR1 as LNHNV and CDR2 as YYDKDF (reference sequence). CDR3 DNA sequence: TGTGCCACCAGCGACTACTACCAAACGGGGGCTCAAGGCTACACCTTC. It encodes CATSDYYQTGAQGYTF.

This clonotype showed up just a few times. The chain carries TRBV18 and TRBJ2-1; the D gene could be TRBD1 or TRBD2 (5 bases each). Germline lookup yields CDR1 KGHSH and CDR2 LQKENI. The CDR3 is made up of 16 amino acids. V lost 6 bases, J lost 3 bases, and 18 bases lay in between. Here the CDR3 reads CASSRGNRQYYNEQFF. In DNA form, the CDR3 reads TGTGCCAGCTCCCGGGGAAACAGACAGTACTACAATGAGCAGTTCTTC.

In this sample, this clonotype turned up many times. This chain uses TRBV7-2 with TRBJ2-2; 7 bases fit TRBD2. Trimming at V came to 2 bases and at J to 4 bases, leaving 10 bases not matched to a gene. From germline, CDR1 is SGHTA and CDR2 FQGNSA. CDR3 length: 17 residues. In DNA, the CDR3 is TGTGCCAGCAGCTTAAATGGGAGGGCCAGAACCACCGGGGAGCTGTTTTTT. Protein: CASSLNGRARTTGELFF.

The CDR3: CASLMYQAGTEAFF. As DNA, the CDR3 is TGTGCCAGCCTTATGTACCAGGCAGGAACTGAAGCTTTCTTT. The J gene is TRBJ1-1, the V gene TRBV2; D not certain. There are 14 residues in the CDR3. Germline loops: CDR1 SNHLY, CDR2 FYNNEI. V lost 8 bases, J lost 5 bases, and 18 bases lay in between.

This clonotype was seen only a few times. V and J are TRBV29-1 and TRBJ2-3; 9 bases align to TRBD2. This CDR3 has 15 residues. V was clipped by 4 bases and J by 4 bases; unmatched bases: 9. Germline-derived CDR1 and CDR2 are SQVTM and ANQGSEA. The CDR3 is CSVAGVASGADTQYF. DNA for the CDR3: TGCAGCGTTGCCGGAGTGGCTAGCGGGGCAGATACGCAGTATTTT.

V gene TRBV7-2 combines with J gene TRBJ2-2; 9 bases line up with TRBD2. Trimming removed 1 base from V and 2 bases from J; junction bases left unmatched: 5. Germline CDR1 and CDR2: SGHTA and FQGNSA. The CDR3 covers 17 residues. The DNA for the CDR3 is TGTGCCAGCAGCTTAGGTGCGGGAGGGACAAACACCGGGGAGCTGTTTTTT. This translates into CASSLGAGGTNTGELFF.

This clonotype was seen more than once but under ten times. The V call is TRBV6-5, the J call TRBJ2-3; 12 bases fit TRBD2. The V segment lost 7 bases and the J segment 3 bases; nucleotides outside the gene matches: 5. CDR3 size: 15 residues. Germline V CDR1 and CDR2: MNHEY, SVGAGI. The CDR3 here is CASKLAGGRTDTQYF. Here the CDR3 DNA reads TGTGCCAGCAAGCTAGCGGGAGGGAGGACAGATACGCAGTATTTT.

As concerns this clonotype: An end of the junction does not agree with germline; a read error may underlie this. The chain is built from TRBV5-1 and TRBJ2-2; 8 bases agree with TRBD2. CDR3 length equals 16 residues. Germline values: CDR1 SGHRS, CDR2 YFSETQ. CDR3: CASSLQTSANTGGLFF. In nucleotides, the CDR3 is TGCGCCAGCAGCTTGCAGACTAGCGCTAACACCGGGGGGCTGTTTTTT. Looking up the rest from reference TRBV5-1 and TRBJ2-2 gives the full variable domain: KAGVTQTPRYLIKTRGQQVTLSCSPISGHRSVSWYQQTPGQGLQFLFEYFSETQRNKGNFPGRFSGRQFSNSRSEMNVSTLELGDSALYLCASSLQTSANTGGLFFGEGSRLTVL.

Written as DNA, the CDR3 is TGTGCCAGCAACCTCCCGGGACAGTATAAAGATGAGCAGTTCTTC. Its protein product is CASNLPGQYKDEQFF. This chain joins TRBV28 and TRBJ2-1; 7 bases line up with TRBD1. The J segment lost 8 bases and the V segment lost 7 bases, leaving 14 bases of the junction unmatched. CDR3 length: 15 residues. The germline V gene encodes CDR1 MDHEN and CDR2 SYDVKM. Based on the CDR3 plus reference TRBV28 and TRBJ2-1, the full variable domain is DVKVTQSSRYLVKRTGEKVFLECVQDMDHENMFWYRQDPGLGLRLIYFSYDVKMKEKGDIPEGYSVSREKKERFSLILESASTNQTSMYLCASNLPGQYKDEQFFGPGTRLTVL.

This clonotype turned up a few times. This chain joins TRBV30 and TRBJ2-5; perhaps D is TRBD1 or TRBD2 (6 bases each). The CDR3 spans 18 residues. From germline, CDR1 is GTSNPN and CDR2 SVGIG (reference sequence). The V gene lost 0 bases and the J gene lost 1 base, with 21 bases spanning the gap. CDR3 DNA: TGTGCCTGGAGTGTAGGGGTGGGCCAGGGGAGGACCCAAGAGACCCAGTACTTC. The encoded protein is CAWSVGVGQGRTQETQYF.

This clonotype was seen a few times. The chain has TRBV12-3 or TRBV12-4 and TRBJ2-2, with a possible D match to TRBD2 (5 bases). The CDR3 loop spans 16 amino acids. Trimming left V 4 bases short and J 5 bases short, with 17 bases between. The CDR3 nucleotides are TGTGCCAGCAGTTCGCCCCGGACTGCTTTGACCGGGGAGCTGTTTTTT. The encoded protein is CASSSPRTALTGELFF.

This clonotype has only a few counts. The chain carries TRBV4-1 and TRBJ1-2; 8 bases map to TRBD1. Trimming at V came to 1 base and at J to 4 bases, leaving 5 bases not matched to a gene. CDR1 and CDR2 from the germline V gene are MGHRA and YSYEKL. This CDR3 is built from 15 residues. The CDR3 spells CASSQGQGTPYGYTF. The CDR3 nucleotides read TGCGCCAGCAGCCAAGGACAGGGGACCCCCTATGGCTACACCTTC.

This clonotype has more than one count but fewer than ten. The chain is built from TRBV7-2 and TRBJ2-1, with D perhaps TRBD2 (6 bases). The CDR3 contains 17 residues. The V end lost 6 bases, the J end lost 0 bases, and 18 bases lay between the germline ends. The germline V gene encodes CDR1 SGHTA and CDR2 FQGNSA. For the CDR3, the DNA is TGTGCCAGCAGGCCGGGACTCTCAGAGACCTCCTACAATGAGCAGTTCTTC. This gives the protein CASRPGLSETSYNEQFF.

This rearrangement joins TRBV7-8 to TRBJ1-2; D is perhaps TRBD1 (6 bases). This CDR3 has 14 residues. Between the trimmed V and J ends, which lost 3 bases and 4 bases, there was a span of 12 bases. The germline gives CDR1 SGHVS, CDR2 FQNEAQ. The CDR3 spells CASSFSTGRYGYTF. CDR3 nucleotide sequence: TGTGCCAGCAGCTTTTCTACAGGGCGCTATGGCTACACCTTC.

The rearrangement uses TRBV28 and TRBJ2-7, with 7 positions matching TRBD1. J was trimmed by 4 bases and V by 8 bases; bases with no gene match: 2. Germline V gene sequence: CDR1 MDHEN, CDR2 SYDVKM. This CDR3 spans 11 amino acids. Written as DNA, the CDR3 is TGTGCCAGCCGCAGGGGGTACGAGCAGTACTTC. Its protein product is CASRRGYEQYF.